These T cell receptor beta chains were read from a single sample in a study of patients and donors after allogeneic stem cell transplantation. TCRdb ran MiXCR on the RT-PCR reads and lists one entry per CDR3 protein. The sample includes 90,000 to 120,000 distinct CDR3 sequences, roughly 35% of them seen just once. Sequenced material: blood, either unsorted or a sorted T cell fraction (not recorded which). These receptors all stem from a human donor who was either an allogeneic HSCT recipient or a stem cell or donor lymphocyte infusion donor (not recorded which). It is not recorded whose cells these are; they may come from a transplant donor. The CDR3 runs from the conserved cysteine through the conserved F or W. A D gene is named only where the DNA matches it firmly. Clone size is given for some rows only: seen once, a few or many times, or a class if the clone is expanded.

V gene	clone size	D gene	J gene	CDR3 DNA	CDR3 protein
TRBV30	NA	TRBD2	TRBJ2-5	TGTGCCTGGAGTGTAACCCGGACTAGCGGGATTGGGGAGACCCAGTACTTC	CAWSVTRTSGIGETQYF
TRBV7-2	NA	NA	TRBJ1-1	TGTGCCAGCAGCCTCACAGGGTTCCCCACGGCTGAAGCTTTCTTT	CASSLTGFPTAEAFF
TRBV4-2	few	NA	TRBJ2-3	TGTGCCAGCAGCCAAGGAGGACGGGGAGAGCGCGATACGCAGTATTTT	CASSQGGRGERDTQYF
TRBV20-1	few	NA	TRBJ1-3	TGCAGTGTTACAGGGAGACGAGGAAACACCATATATTTT	CSVTGRRGNTIYF
TRBV29-1	NA	TRBD1	TRBJ2-4	TGCAGCGTTTCCAGGGGGTACAAAAACATTCAGTACTTC	CSVSRGYKNIQYF
TRBV5-1	few	TRBD1	TRBJ2-7	TGCGCCAGCAGCCCAACAGGGGCTCATGAGCAGTACTTC	CASSPTGAHEQYF
TRBV20-1	NA	TRBD2	TRBJ2-7	TGCAGTGCTAGAGGAGCGGGGCCCTCCTACGAGCAGTACTTC	CSARGAGPSYEQYF
TRBV12-3/TRBV12-4	few	NA	TRBJ1-1	TGTGCCAGCAGGAGGGGCACTGAAGCTTTCTTT	CASRRGTEAFF
TRBV20-1	NA	TRBD1	TRBJ1-1	TGCAGTGCCAGGACAGGCCCGAACACTGAAGCTTTCTTT	CSARTGPNTEAFF
TRBV7-9	NA	NA	TRBJ1-6	TGTGCCAGCAGCCTAAGGGGTCAACCCCTCCACTTT	CASSLRGQPLHF
TRBV27	NA	TRBD2	TRBJ2-5	TGTGCCAGCAGCCAGCGGGGATTGCAAGAGACCCAGTACTTC	CASSQRGLQETQYF
TRBV18	NA	NA	TRBJ1-2	TGTGCCAGCTCACCACTGACAGCGACCTATGGCTACACCTTC	CASSPLTATYGYTF
TRBV28	NA	NA	TRBJ1-4	TGTGCCAGCAGTGAGTTAGGGGAGGGAGTTGGAAAACTGTTTTTT	CASSELGEGVGKLFF
TRBV6-5	NA	NA	TRBJ1-1	TGTGCCAGCACACGGCGGGGGGGTCCCACTGAAGCTTTCTTT	CASTRRGGPTEAFF
TRBV27	few	NA	TRBJ1-1	TGTGCCAGCAGTCCATTCGACAGGAGAATAACAAACACTGAAGCTTTCTTT	CASSPFDRRITNTEAFF
TRBV20-1	many	NA	TRBJ1-3	TGCAGTGCTAGGCAAGGGGCGGATGGAAACACCATATATTTT	CSARQGADGNTIYF
TRBV7-2	few	NA	TRBJ2-3	TGTGCCAGCATTACGAACAGGATGTCAGATACGCAGTATTTT	CASITNRMSDTQYF
TRBV7-9	NA	NA	TRBJ2-3	TGTGCCAGCAGCTTAGAGCGGAGCCCCACAGATACGCAGTATTTT	CASSLERSPTDTQYF
TRBV10-3	NA	NA	TRBJ2-5	TGTGCCATCAGTGAGTCTAGTAGAGAGACCCAGTACTTC	CAISESSRETQYF
TRBV7-9	few	NA	TRBJ1-4	TGTGCCAGCAGTGAGGGGTCGATAACTAATGAAAAACTGTTTTTT	CASSEGSITNEKLFF
TRBV4-3	NA	TRBD1	TRBJ2-7	TGCGCCAGCAGCCTGACCGGGACAGGGTTCGACGAGCAGTACTTC	CASSLTGTGFDEQYF
TRBV6-6	NA	NA	TRBJ2-7	TGTGCCAGCAGTTACTCGAAGTCCTACGAGCAGTACTTC	CASSYSKSYEQYF
TRBV10-3	NA	NA	TRBJ2-7	TGTGCCATCAGTGAGACCAGGGAACACGAGCAGTACTTC	CAISETREHEQYF
TRBV24-1	many	TRBD1	TRBJ1-5	TGTGCCACCAGTGCCTTCGACAGGGGACAACAGCCCCAGCATTTT	CATSAFDRGQQPQHF
TRBV10-3	NA	NA	TRBJ2-3	TGTGCCATCAGTGAGGCCGGGACCTCAACAGATACGCAGTATTTT	CAISEAGTSTDTQYF
TRBV12-3/TRBV12-4	few	NA	TRBJ2-7	TGTGCCAGCAGCCAGGGACACTACGAGCAGTACTTC	CASSQGHYEQYF
TRBV6-2/TRBV6-3	NA	NA	TRBJ2-5	TGTGCCAGCAGTTACTTGGGGATCCGGGAGACCCAGTACTTC	CASSYLGIRETQYF
TRBV6-5	once	NA	TRBJ2-1	TGTGCCAGCAGTTACTCGCCGGGACCCAGCTCCTACAATGAGCAGTTCTTC	CASSYSPGPSSYNEQFF
TRBV6-5	few	NA	TRBJ1-3	TGTGCCAGCAGTAGGGGACCGTCCTCTGGAAACACCATATATTTT	CASSRGPSSGNTIYF
TRBV29-1	NA	NA	TRBJ2-5	TGCAGCGTTGAAGTCAGGGTGGGGTGGGATCACCCGGAGACCCAGTACTTC	CSVEVRVGWDHPETQYF
TRBV11-2	few	NA	TRBJ2-1	TGTGCCAGCAGCTTAGTCCTAGGACCGGGGTTCTTC	CASSLVLGPGFF
TRBV7-2	medium-sized	TRBD1	TRBJ1-1	TGTGCCAGCAGCTTAATACAGGGGAATGTGGGAGCTTTCTTT	CASSLIQGNVGAFF
TRBV5-1	NA	NA	TRBJ1-2	TGCGCCAGCAGCTTGAGACCAGCTAACTATGGCTACACCTTC	CASSLRPANYGYTF
TRBV13	NA	TRBD2	TRBJ2-7	TGTGCCAGCAGCTGGGGACTAGCGGGAAGAATCTACGAGCAGTACTTC	CASSWGLAGRIYEQYF
TRBV6-5	NA	NA	TRBJ2-7	TGTGCCAGCAGTACACCAGACAAACCAGAGAGCGAGCAGTACTTC	CASSTPDKPESEQYF
TRBV12-3/TRBV12-4	NA	NA	TRBJ2-2	TGTGCCAGCAACAACTACTTGGCCACCGGGGAGCTGTTTTTT	CASNNYLATGELFF
TRBV28	NA	TRBD2	TRBJ2-7	TGTGCCAGCACTGTGGGACTAAATACCCTCTACGAGCAGTACTTC	CASTVGLNTLYEQYF
TRBV7-2	few	TRBD2	TRBJ2-2	TGTGCCAGCAGCACTCTAGCGGGAAGCACCGGGGAGCTGTTTTTT	CASSTLAGSTGELFF
TRBV5-1	NA	NA	TRBJ2-5	TGCGCCAGCATGAGAATACCGTACCAAGAGACCCAGTACTTC	CASMRIPYQETQYF
TRBV7-2	few	NA	TRBJ1-4	TGTGCCAGCAGCTCAGGAGGGGTAATGGGTGAAAAACTGTTTTTT	CASSSGGVMGEKLFF